This is a list of T cell receptor beta chains from one sample in a study of regulatory T cells in long-lasting Graves disease. TCRdb re-derived calls from the multiplex PCR reads in MiXCR, one entry per CDR3 protein. The sample has approximately 400,000 distinct CDR3 sequences, less than 20% seen once. Specimen: peripheral blood mononuclear cells (PBMCs), collected at new diagnosis, from a patient treated with antithyroid drugs. The receptors stem from a female donor with Graves disease. CDR3s include the opening cysteine and the closing phenylalanine or tryptophan. A D gene is named only where the DNA matches it firmly. Size is stated for part of the rows, as once, few or many counts, or as a class when the clone is expanded.

>TRBJ2-7|many|TRBD2|TRBV6-1
TGTGCCAGCAGGACTAGCGGGAGCTCCACGCCCGAGCAGTACTTC
CASRTSGSSTPEQYF
>TRBJ2-1|many|-|TRBV2
TGTGCCAGCAGTGAAGAAGGGACCCACAATGAGCAGTTCTTC
CASSEEGTHNEQFF
>TRBJ1-5|few|-|TRBV28
TGTGCCAGCAGCCTTGACACCCCTGGGCCCCAGCATTTT
CASSLDTPGPQHF
>TRBJ2-7|few|-|TRBV9
TGTGCCAGCAGCGTGGGGGGACAGCTGTCCTACGAGCAGTACTTC
CASSVGGQLSYEQYF
>TRBJ1-1|many|-|TRBV12-3/TRBV12-4
TGTGCCAGCAGCCCACGAGCGGACGCGAACACTGAAGCTTTCTTT
CASSPRADANTEAFF
>TRBJ1-1|-|-|TRBV5-4
TGTGCCAGCAGCTTGGAGAGGGGGGGAAACACTGAAGCTTTCTTT
CASSLERGGNTEAFF
>TRBJ1-4|-|-|TRBV2
TGTGCCAGCAGTGGGACAGATTATTCAACTAATGAAAAACTGTTTTTT
CASSGTDYSTNEKLFF
>TRBJ2-3|many|TRBD1|TRBV12-3/TRBV12-4
TGTGCCAGCACCCAACCCCGGACAGGGGCGGCGAGCACAGATACGCAGTATTTT
CASTQPRTGAASTDTQYF
>TRBJ2-7|many|-|TRBV11-2
TGTGCCAGCAGCTTTGGGGCCGTTGCCCCCTACGAGCAGTACTTC
CASSFGAVAPYEQYF
>TRBJ2-3|-|-|TRBV18
TGTGCCAGCTCACGGCCAGATACGCAGTATTTT
CASSRPDTQYF
>TRBJ2-7|many|TRBD1|TRBV10-3
TGTGCCATCAGTGAGCCGGCCAGACAGGGGGACGAGCAGTACTTC
CAISEPARQGDEQYF
>TRBJ2-7|many|-|TRBV28
TGTGCCAGCAGTTTCTTGCCAAAGCCGATTCTATCCGAGCAGTACTTC
CASSFLPKPILSEQYF
>TRBJ2-5|-|-|TRBV6-1
TGTACCGTAAACCTCCGAGAGACCCAGTACTTC
CTVNLRETQYF
>TRBJ1-2|-|-|TRBV6-1
TGTGCCAGCAGCCCCCTTCAGGGTGGCTACACCTTC
CASSPLQGGYTF
>TRBJ2-7|many|-|TRBV7-9
TGTGCCAGCAGCTTAGATGGGGGGGCGAGCGAGCAGTACTTC
CASSLDGGASEQYF
>TRBJ1-2|many|-|TRBV28
TGTGCCAGCAGAGAGATTAACTATGGCTACACCTTC
CASREINYGYTF
>TRBJ2-2|few|TRBD1|TRBV5-1
TGCGCCAGCAGTTCTCGACAGGGGCACGGGGAGCTGTTTTTT
CASSSRQGHGELFF
>TRBJ1-1|many|-|TRBV27
TGTGCCAGCGGTGTGTTCCCGAGGACTGAAGCTTTCTTT
CASGVFPRTEAFF
>TRBJ1-2|few|-|TRBV24-1
TGTGCCACCAGGACCCCTAGGGGCTACACCTTC
CATRTPRGYTF
>TRBJ2-7|-|TRBD1|TRBV11-2
TGTGCCAGCAGCTTAGTCGGACAGGGCTTCGGGCAGTACTTC
CASSLVGQGFGQYF
>TRBJ2-3|many|-|TRBV6-1
TGTGCCAGTGAGGGGCCCCCAGGTCTCACGCAGTATTTT
CASEGPPGLTQYF
>TRBJ2-2|-|-|TRBV30
TGTGCCTGGAAAACGGGCGGCAGACTCACCGGGGAGCTGTTTTTT
CAWKTGGRLTGELFF
>TRBJ2-7|many|TRBD1|TRBV12-3/TRBV12-4
TGTGCCAGCAGTTTCGGTGGGGACAGGGTCGAGCAGTACTTC
CASSFGGDRVEQYF
>TRBJ2-3|-|-|TRBV5-1
TGCGCCAGCAGCGGGGGGAGGGACACGGATACGCAGTATTTT
CASSGGRDTDTQYF
>TRBJ2-5|few|TRBD1|TRBV12-3/TRBV12-4
TGTGCCAGCACCCATCAACAGGGGGAGACCCAGTACTTC
CASTHQQGETQYF
>TRBJ1-4|many|-|TRBV12-3/TRBV12-4
TGTGCCAGCAGACTCGGGGGTAATGAAAAACTGTTTTTT
CASRLGGNEKLFF
>TRBJ1-2|many|-|TRBV7-2
TGTGCCAGCAGCTTGATGGTTAACTATGGCTACACCTTC
CASSLMVNYGYTF
>TRBJ2-3|many|TRBD2|TRBV2
TGTGCCAGTAAAAGGGGACTAGCGGGGGTCACAGATACGCAGTATTTT
CASKRGLAGVTDTQYF
>TRBJ2-1|-|TRBD2|TRBV29-1
TGCAGCGTTGAGGCTAGCGGGAGTTATGAGCAGTTCTTC
CSVEASGSYEQFF
>TRBJ1-2|many|-|TRBV12-3/TRBV12-4
TGTGCCAGCAGTTTAGCGCTAGCGGCGGGAACCTCCGTCTTC
CASSLALAAGTSVF
>TRBJ2-3|many|-|TRBV7-2
TGTGCCAGCAGCAAACTAAGGTTAGATACGCAGTATTTT
CASSKLRLDTQYF
>TRBJ1-1|many|-|TRBV6-2/TRBV6-3
TGTGCCAGCAGTGAATGGGGGTTCAACACTGAAGCTTTCTTT
CASSEWGFNTEAFF
>TRBJ1-2|many|-|TRBV11-2
TGTGCCAGCAACTTAGAATTCCTTGGGGGCTACACCTTC
CASNLEFLGGYTF
>TRBJ2-3|many|-|TRBV9
TGTGCCAGCAGCGCTCCTACCGTGAGCACAGATACGCAGTATTTT
CASSAPTVSTDTQYF
>TRBJ2-7|many|TRBD1|TRBV28
TGTGCCAGCAGTTCGGGACAGGGGGCAAACTACGAGCAGTACTTC
CASSSGQGANYEQYF
>TRBJ2-2|-|-|TRBV19
TGTGCCAGTGAGGCCGGGGAGCTGTTTTTT
CASEAGELFF
>TRBJ1-2|many|-|TRBV6-5
TGTGCCAGCAGTTCCCCCTCGGGAGGTGGCTACACCTTC
CASSSPSGGGYTF
>TRBJ2-3|-|-|TRBV5-1
TGCGCCAGCAGCTCCACAGGGTACACAGATACGCAGTATTTT
CASSSTGYTDTQYF
>TRBJ2-7|many|TRBD1|TRBV4-1
TGCGCCAGCAGCCGTTGGACAGGCAGCGCCAAGAGCTCCTACGAGCAGTACTTC
CASSRWTGSAKSSYEQYF
>TRBJ2-1|many|-|TRBV3-1
TGTGCCAGCAGCCCCGGGAACAATGAGCAGTTCTTC
CASSPGNNEQFF
>TRBJ2-2|many|-|TRBV2
TGTGCCAGCAGTGTCGCCCTGGGCACCGGGGAGCTGTTTTTT
CASSVALGTGELFF
>TRBJ2-7|-|TRBD2|TRBV6-9
TGTGCCAGCAGTTACGACAGCGGGAGCTACGAGCAGTACTTT
CASSYDSGSYEQYF
>TRBJ2-7|many|-|TRBV19
TGTGCCAGTAGTATCCTGACGGGGGCCGTATACGAGCAGTACTTC
CASSILTGAVYEQYF
>TRBJ1-1|many|TRBD1|TRBV2
TGTGCCAGCGAAACTATCCGTGGACAGGGATCGGTAGCTTTCTTT
CASETIRGQGSVAFF
>TRBJ2-7|-|-|TRBV7-2
TGTGCCAGCAGCTCCGACTATGGGCCCTACGAGCAGTACTTC
CASSSDYGPYEQYF
>TRBJ2-1|-|TRBD2|TRBV2
TGTGCCAGCAGTGACGAAACCGGGACTAGCGGGAGTTTAGATGAGCAGTTCTTC
CASSDETGTSGSLDEQFF
>TRBJ1-2|-|-|TRBV12-3/TRBV12-4
TGTGCCAGTTCAGGGCGTCGGTATGGCTACACCTTC
CASSGRRYGYTF
>TRBJ1-2|many|TRBD1|TRBV12-3/TRBV12-4
TGTGCCAGCAGTCGGACAGGGGCAAACTATGGCTACACCTTC
CASSRTGANYGYTF
>TRBJ2-5|few|-|TRBV9
TGTGCCAGCAATGGGAGGCCGGGGGAGACCCAGTACTTC
CASNGRPGETQYF
>TRBJ2-3|many|TRBD2|TRBV9
TGTGCCAGCAGCCCCCCGGGGGGGTCCCCCACAGATACGCAGTATTTT
CASSPPGGSPTDTQYF